These 22 T cell receptor beta chains were all obtained from the same sample, sequenced in a study of identical twins. Each CDR3 protein gets one entry after TCRdb re-called the 5' RACE reads with MiXCR. The table lists 500,000 to 650,000 distinct CDR3 sequences, 20% to 25% of them singletons. The same sample was also studied in work on yellow fever vaccine responses in identical twins.

Input material: CD4+ T cells sorted from blood. These receptor sequences come from a woman between 18 and 29 years old in good health.

Only a few counts were recorded for this clonotype. V and J are TRBV7-8 and TRBJ2-1; no clear D. The CDR3 consists of 14 residues. The germline V gene has CDR1 SGHVS and CDR2 FQNEAQ. The ends were cut back, 5 bases at V and 5 bases at J, with 13 bases in the middle. The CDR3 sequence: CASSTIPTNNEQFF. The CDR3 DNA reads as TGTGCCAGCAGCACAATCCCCACAAACAATGAGCAGTTCTTC.

This clonotype occurred a few times. This rearrangement joins TRBV5-1 to TRBJ2-3, with a possible D match to TRBD1 (6 bases). Looked up from germline, CDR1 is SGHRS and CDR2 is YFSETQ. This CDR3 has 16 amino acids. Trimming pared 0 bases from V and 2 bases from J, leaving 13 bases between. CDR3 sequence (DNA): TGCGCCAGCAGCTTGGGAAGGACAGACCACACAGATACGCAGTATTTT. Translated: CASSLGRTDHTDTQYF.

The chain links TRBV4-1 to TRBJ2-2; D remains ambiguous. Germline values: CDR1 MGHRA, CDR2 YSYEKL. CDR3 length: 15 residues. Between the trimmed V and J ends, which lost 0 bases and 2 bases, there was a span of 7 bases. CDR3: CASSQESLNTGELFF. In DNA form, the CDR3 reads TGCGCCAGCAGCCAAGAATCCCTAAACACCGGGGAGCTGTTTTTT.

Written as DNA, the CDR3 is TGTGCCAGCAGTACGGGACAGCCCAATGAGCAGTTCTTC. It yields the protein CASSTGQPNEQFF. V is TRBV28 and J is TRBJ2-1, with 7 bases aligning to TRBD1. CDR3 length: 13 amino acids. Looked up from germline, CDR1 is MDHEN and CDR2 is SYDVKM. Unmatched junction bases numbered 4, after V lost 5 bases and J lost 6 bases.

The chain carries TRBV10-2 and TRBJ2-1; possible D gene TRBD1, 5 bases. The germline CDR1 and CDR2 sequences are WSHSY and SAAADI. The CDR3 totals 16 residues. V shed 0 bases and J shed 9 bases, with 18 bases lying between them. This chain's CDR3 is CASSESGPQGLFEQFF. The CDR3 DNA is TGCGCCAGCAGTGAGTCAGGGCCTCAGGGCCTATTTGAGCAGTTCTTC.

The V gene is TRBV20-1, the J gene TRBJ2-2; no clear D. This CDR3 spans 14 amino acids. Per germline, CDR1 DFQATT and CDR2 SNEGSKA (reference sequence). Trimming removed 2 bases from V and 4 bases from J, with 11 bases in between. The CDR3 DNA reads as TGCAGTGCTAGAACTCCCCTTCCCACCGGGGAGCTGTTTTTT. Its translation: CSARTPLPTGELFF.

This clonotype was observed a few times. V gene TRBV24-1 combines with J gene TRBJ2-3, with 9 nucleotides matching TRBD1. This CDR3 comprises 17 residues. With V trimmed by 0 bases and J by 0 bases, 3 bases remained unmatched. Germline V gene lookup returns CDR1 KGHDR and CDR2 SFDVKD. Here the CDR3 DNA reads TGTGCCACCAGTGATTTGAGACAGGGGGGGAGCACAGATACGCAGTATTTT. It yields the protein CATSDLRQGGSTDTQYF.

This chain uses TRBV5-1 with TRBJ2-7; no firm D call. Trimming removed 10 bases at V and 2 bases at J, with 13 bases between. The germline CDR1 and CDR2 sequences are SGHRS and YFSETQ. The length of the CDR3 is 12 residues. CDR3 bases: TGCGCCTCCGGCACAGATCCCTACGAGCAGTACTTC. Protein product: CASGTDPYEQYF.

This clonotype was counted only a few times. The chain joins TRBV21-1 to TRBJ2-7. TRBV21-1 is labeled a pseudogene. CDR3 length equals 12 residues. This CDR3 reads CASSPDFDEQYV. CDR3 bases: TGTGCCAGCAGCCCCGACTTTGACGAGCAGTACGTC.

This sequence joins TRBV25-1 and TRBJ2-1; no firm D call. Per germline, CDR1 MGHDK and CDR2 SYGVNS. The CDR3 loop spans 11 amino acids. V was clipped by 7 bases and J by 8 bases, with 9 bases between them. CDR3 amino acids: CASTLYYEQFF. As DNA, the CDR3 is TGTGCCAGCACCCTTTATTATGAGCAGTTCTTC.

This clonotype has a handful of counts. This chain joins TRBV7-3 and TRBJ2-3; 9 nucleotides match TRBD1. Trimming at V came to 3 bases and at J to 4 bases, leaving 5 bases not matched to a gene. The CDR3 covers 15 residues. Germline assignment: CDR1 SGHTA and CDR2 FQGTGA. As DNA, the CDR3 is TGTGCCAGCAGCTTTGGACAGGGGAGCTCAGATACGCAGTATTTT. It yields the protein CASSFGQGSSDTQYF. Complete variable domain (other parts from reference TRBV7-3 and TRBJ2-3): GAGVSQTPSNKVTEKGKYVELRCDPISGHTALYWYRQSLGQGPEFLIYFQGTGAADDSGLPNDRFFAVRPEGSVSTLKIQRTERGDSAVYLCASSFGQGSSDTQYFGPGTRLTVL.

CDR3 coding DNA: TGCGCCAGCAGCCAAGAAGCTAGCGGGGTGGCCTACAATGAGCAGTTCTTC. This sequence encodes CASSQEASGVAYNEQFF. The rearrangement joins TRBV4-1 to TRBJ2-1, with 9 bases aligning to TRBD2. The germline CDR1 and CDR2 sequences are MGHRA and YSYEKL. The CDR3 length is 17 residues. V lost 0 bases to trimming and J lost 2 bases; unmatched junction nucleotides: 5.

This clonotype was seen a handful of times. J is TRBJ1-6 and V is TRBV25-1; 7 bases are shared with TRBD1. V shed 1 base and J 10 bases; nucleotides not matched to a gene: 7. Germline CDR1 is MGHDK and CDR2 is SYGVNS. This CDR3 spans 15 amino acids. CDR3 in amino acids: CASSEFLTGLSPLHF. CDR3 nucleotides: TGTGCCAGCAGTGAATTTCTGACAGGGTTGTCACCCCTCCACTTT.

This chain links TRBV7-9 with TRBJ2-2, with TRBD1 matching 8 bases. After removal of 4 bases from V and 5 bases from J, the junction contained 6 bases not matched to a gene. Germline CDR1 reads SEHNR; CDR2 reads FQNEAQ (reference sequence). This CDR3 region has 15 residues. CDR3 residues: CASSSGTGETGELFF. The CDR3 DNA reads TGTGCCAGCAGCTCCGGGACAGGAGAAACCGGGGAGCTGTTTTTT.

The J gene is TRBJ2-3, the V gene TRBV5-1; TRBD1 matches 8 bases. This CDR3 has 16 residues. Germline loops: CDR1 SGHRS, CDR2 YFSETQ. The junction had 3 bases not matched to a gene; V was cut back by 0 bases and J by 0 bases. CDR3 sequence (DNA): TGCGCCAGCAGCTTGGAGACAGGGGCTAGCACAGATACGCAGTATTTT. This sequence encodes CASSLETGASTDTQYF. The variable domain in full, completed from reference TRBV5-1 and TRBJ2-3, reads KAGVTQTPRYLIKTRGQQVTLSCSPISGHRSVSWYQQTPGQGLQFLFEYFSETQRNKGNFPGRFSGRQFSNSRSEMNVSTLELGDSALYLCASSLETGASTDTQYFGPGTRLTVL.

The V and J genes are TRBV10-3 and TRBJ2-5, with TRBD2 matching over 10 bases. The CDR3 contains 17 residues. With V trimmed by 6 bases and J by 4 bases, 14 bases remained unmatched. Germline V gene data show CDR1 as ENHRY and CDR2 as SYGVKD. The CDR3 nucleotides read TGTGCCATCAGAGGTGGGACTAGCGAGAATGGAAGAGAGACCCAGTACTTC. It is translated as CAIRGGTSENGRETQYF.

The table lists this clonotype with a few counts. The chain links TRBV3-1 to TRBJ2-4; D possibly corresponds to TRBD2 (6 bases). Looked up from germline, CDR1 is LGHDT and CDR2 is YNNKEL (reference sequence). The CDR3 length is 16 residues. The V gene lost 0 bases and the J gene lost 4 bases, with 13 bases spanning the gap. Here the CDR3 DNA reads TGTGCCAGCAGCCAAGATGGTGGGCTAGCGAAAAACATTCAGTACTTC. Translating it yields CASSQDGGLAKNIQYF.

This clonotype came up a few times. The chain is built from TRBV5-1 and TRBJ2-2; D might be TRBD2 (6 bases). The CDR3 has 16 residues. Germline V gene data show CDR1 as SGHRS and CDR2 as YFSETQ. Between the trimmed V and J ends, which lost 0 bases and 1 base, there was a span of 10 bases. CDR3 sequence: CASSLAAGLNTGELFF. CDR3 DNA sequence: TGCGCCAGCAGCTTGGCTGCGGGGCTGAACACCGGGGAGCTGTTTTTT.

The rearrangement joins TRBV2 to TRBJ2-1; the match to TRBD2 covers 8 bases. The CDR3 totals 15 residues. V was clipped by 5 bases and J by 11 bases; unmatched bases: 14. Germline-derived CDR1 and CDR2 are SNHLY and FYNNEI. CDR3 nucleotide sequence: TGTGCCAGCAGTCACAGGGAAACTACTAGCGGCCAGCAGTTCTTC. This encodes CASSHRETTSGQQFF.

The chain couples TRBV2 to TRBJ1-1; D ambiguous. V was clipped by 5 bases and J by 1 base, with 11 bases between them. Per germline, CDR1 SNHLY and CDR2 FYNNEI. There are 14 residues in the CDR3. The chain's CDR3 is CASSFNNRNTEAFF. CDR3 nucleotide sequence: TGTGCCAGCAGTTTTAATAACAGGAACACTGAAGCTTTCTTT.

The rearrangement uses TRBV7-9 and TRBJ2-3, with D uncertain. The germline gives CDR1 SEHNR, CDR2 FQNEAQ (reference sequence). This CDR3 spans 15 amino acids. With 5 bases removed from V and 4 bases from J, the gap between germline ends came to 16 bases. Here the CDR3 reads CASSQDGHASDTQYF. The CDR3 DNA follows: TGTGCCAGCAGCCAAGACGGCCATGCGTCAGATACGCAGTATTTT.

The chain has TRBV25-1 and TRBJ2-3; no definite D call. The V gene's germline CDR1 is MGHDK and CDR2 SYGVNS. The CDR3 is 16 residues long. V gave up 5 bases and J gave up 0 bases, with 15 bases separating them. The CDR3 spells CASSNPRGPSTDTQYF. CDR3 nucleotides: TGTGCCAGCAGTAACCCCCGTGGACCTAGCACAGATACGCAGTATTTT.